Shown below are 28 T cell receptor beta chains from a single sample sequenced in a study of beta chain features in type 1 diabetes. Findings and caveats of the study: Moderately but significantly shorter TCRB CDR3s were found in Type 1 diabetes patients in all four CD4+ subsets.

The antigens these receptors bind are not known. Every bit of the isolated RNA underwent reverse transcription, so sequencing read expressed TCRB transcripts. TCRdb keeps only in-frame clones here, not all; method: immunoSEQ multiplex PCR. The table records fewer than 300,000 clones, approximately 11% of them present only once. The sequenced sample was naive CD4+ T cells from blood. All receptors come from a man under 40 with type 1 diabetes.

The table lists this clone with a few counts. The chain combines TRBV7-9 with TRBJ1-5; D is uncertain. This CDR3 has 13 residues. Germline lookup yields CDR1 SEHNR and CDR2 FQNEAQ (reference sequence). Trimming removed 3 bases from V and 6 bases from J, with 9 bases in between. This chain's CDR3 is CASSFTGIQPQHF. The CDR3 coding sequence is TGTGCCAGCAGCTTCACCGGGATTCAGCCCCAGCATTTT.

The sample holds a few counts of this clone. One junction end does not reproduce the germline sequence, and a read error may be involved. V and J are TRBV2 and TRBJ1-5; perhaps TRBD1 as D (5 bases). The length of the CDR3 is 13 residues. Germline V lookup: CDR1 SNHLY, CDR2 FYNNEI. The CDR3 bases are TGTGCCAGCAATGAAGAACAGGTACAGCCCCAGCATTTT. Translated: CASNEEQVQPQHF. The whole variable domain, remainder taken from reference TRBV2 and TRBJ1-5, is EPEVTQTPSHQVTQMGQEVILRCVPISNHLYFYWYRQILGQKVEFLVSFYNNEISEKSEIFDDQFSVERPDGSNFTLKIRSTKLEDSAMYFCASNEEQVQPQHFGDGTRLSIL.

This clone was detected a few times. The chain joins TRBV7-2 to TRBJ1-5, with D tentatively TRBD1 (5 bases). V shed 2 bases and J shed 0 bases, with 14 bases lying between them. The CDR3 has 17 amino acids. In germline, CDR1 is SGHTA, CDR2 FQGNSA. CDR3 in DNA: TGTGCCAGCAGCTTAAGACCCTTAGACAGTAGCAATCAGCCCCAGCATTTT. This sequence encodes CASSLRPLDSSNQPQHF.

This clone was seen a handful of times. The CDR3 here is CASSSQGTLNSPLHF. CDR3 in DNA: TGTGCCAGCAGCTCACAGGGGACATTAAATTCACCCCTCCACTTT. The J gene is TRBJ1-6, the V gene TRBV7-9; 7 bases match TRBD1. The trim removed 4 bases at V and 7 bases at J, leaving 7 bases unmatched. In germline, CDR1 is SEHNR, CDR2 FQNEAQ (reference sequence). The CDR3 extends over 15 amino acids.

This CDR3 is CASSSAPGGVSPFF. The CDR3 bases are TGTGCCAGCAGCTCAGCCCCCGGGGGGGTATCGCCTTTCTTT. This chain uses TRBV7-2 with TRBJ1-1; tentative D call: TRBD1 (5 bases). The CDR3 extends over 14 amino acids. Germline CDR1 reads SGHTA; CDR2 reads FQGNSA. Trimming pared 4 bases from V and 12 bases from J, leaving 21 bases between.

The chain carries TRBV6-5 and TRBJ2-7, with TRBD1 matching over 7 bases. V was pared by 1 base and J by 2 bases, with 5 bases of the junction left unmatched. Germline V gives CDR1 MNHEY, CDR2 SVGAGI. This CDR3 spans 15 amino acids. The CDR3 loop is CASSYFLGTAYEQYF. Written as DNA, the CDR3 is TGTGCCAGCAGTTACTTCTTGGGGACAGCCTACGAGCAGTACTTC.

CDR3 nucleotides: TGTGCCTGGAGGCGGGCGGCCACGGGCTATGGCTACACCTTC. This codes for CAWRRAATGYGYTF. The chain joins TRBV30 to TRBJ1-2; no firm D call. The germline CDR1 and CDR2 sequences are GTSNPN and SVGIG (reference sequence). Between the trimmed V and J ends, which lost 3 bases and 4 bases, there was a span of 15 bases. The CDR3 is made up of 14 amino acids.

In its sample, this clone was seen a few times. The chain carries TRBV9 and TRBJ2-6, with D tentatively TRBD1 (6 bases). The V gene's germline CDR1 is SGDLS and CDR2 YYNGEE. Trimming left V 4 bases short and J 4 bases short, with 12 bases between. The CDR3 totals 15 residues. The CDR3 loop is CASSTTGSGANVLTF. DNA of the CDR3: TGTGCCAGCAGCACTACAGGGTCCGGGGCCAACGTCCTGACTTTC.

The J gene is TRBJ2-7, the V gene TRBV5-4, with 7 nucleotides matching TRBD1. The V gene end was trimmed by 4 bases and the J gene end by 9 bases; junction bases not matched to a gene: 13. CDR3 size: 14 residues. CDR1 is SGHNT, CDR2 YYREEE, per germline (reference sequence). The CDR3 loop is CASSRQGDSTRQYF. Written as DNA, the CDR3 is TGTGCCAGCAGCCGACAGGGCGATTCTACGAGGCAGTACTTC.

This clone came up a few times. The V call is TRBV25-1, the J call TRBJ1-1; TRBD1 might be the D (6 bases). Germline V gene sequence: CDR1 MGHDK, CDR2 SYGVNS. Trimming cost V 3 bases and J 2 bases, with 13 bases left between them. This CDR3 spans 15 amino acids. The CDR3 DNA follows: TGTGCCAGCAGTGACAACGGCAGGGGCAACACTGAAGCTTTCTTT. Its protein product is CASSDNGRGNTEAFF.

This rearrangement joins TRBV7-9 to TRBJ2-7, with 8 bases lining up with TRBD1. Losses at the gene ends were 5 bases for V and 2 bases for J; bases not matched to a gene: 5. This CDR3 spans 14 amino acids. Per germline, CDR1 SEHNR and CDR2 FQNEAQ (reference sequence). The CDR3 is CASSRSTGAYEQYF. The CDR3 DNA reads as TGTGCCAGCAGCCGGTCGACAGGGGCCTACGAGCAGTACTTC.

This clone has a handful of counts. The CDR3 here is CASSHVGLAVGELFF. The CDR3 DNA sequence: TGTGCCAGCAGCCATGTCGGACTAGCGGTCGGGGAGCTGTTTTTT. V and J are TRBV9 and TRBJ2-2, with 10 positions matching TRBD2. Trimming took 4 bases from V and 7 from J; bases not matched to a gene: 7. The CDR3 has 15 residues. CDR1 SGDLS and CDR2 YYNGEE come from the germline V gene.

This clone was seen a handful of times. Here the CDR3 DNA reads TGCAGCGCTGACAGGGGGTCCTACAATGAGCAGTTCTTC. Protein: CSADRGSYNEQFF. The chain links TRBV29-1 to TRBJ2-1, with TRBD1 matching 9 bases. The CDR3 consists of 13 residues. The V gene's germline CDR1 is SQVTM and CDR2 ANQGSEA. With 7 bases clipped from V and 1 base from J, the junction kept 2 bases outside the gene matches.

This chain joins TRBV4-1 and TRBJ1-2, with TRBD1 identical over 7 bases. CDR3 length: 15 residues. Germline CDR1 and CDR2: MGHRA and YSYEKL. V lost 6 bases, J lost 1 base, and 8 bases stayed unmatched. The CDR3 nucleotides read TGCGCCAGCAGGGTACCGGGACAGATTAACTATGGCTACACCTTC. Encoded protein: CASRVPGQINYGYTF.

The chain uses TRBV4-2 and TRBJ1-2, with TRBD1 matching 12 bases. Germline trimming cut 8 bases from V and 7 bases from J; bases unmatched to any gene: 8. The germline gives CDR1 LGHNA, CDR2 YNFKEQ. This CDR3 spans 14 amino acids. The CDR3: CASGTGGVHSGYTF. Here the CDR3 DNA reads TGTGCCAGCGGGACAGGGGGCGTTCACAGTGGCTACACCTTC.

The CDR3 DNA is TGTGCCTGGAGGCAGGACAGGGGGGAACAGCCCCAGCATTTT. Its translation is CAWRQDRGEQPQHF. J is TRBJ1-5 and V is TRBV30; 10 positions match TRBD1. CDR1 and CDR2 (germline): GTSNPN, SVGIG (reference sequence). The CDR3 length is 14 residues. The V gene end was trimmed by 3 bases and the J gene end by 7 bases; junction bases not matched to a gene: 6.

This clone turned up a few times. The CDR3 bases are TGCGCCAGCAGCCAAGAGGGGGGCCCCGGCAGGGGGCCGCAAGAGACCCAGTACTTC. It is translated as CASSQEGGPGRGPQETQYF. The genes are TRBV4-3 and TRBJ2-5; 8 nucleotides match TRBD1. Trimming took 0 bases from V and 2 from J; bases not matched to a gene: 14. The CDR3 is made up of 19 amino acids. Germline-derived CDR1 and CDR2 are LGHNA and YSLEER.

The chain is built from TRBV30 and TRBJ2-5, with a tentative D call TRBD1 (5 bases). The closer fit of TRBJ2-7 to the DNA end suggests the J call may be wrong. The length of the CDR3 is 12 residues. Germline V CDR1 and CDR2: GTSNPN, SVGIG (reference sequence). CDR3 amino acids: CAWSATGYEQYF. DNA of the CDR3: TGTGCCTGGAGTGCCACAGGTTACGAGCAGTACTTC.

This clone has a handful of counts. The V call is TRBV29-1, the J call TRBJ2-7; 10 bases agree with TRBD1. The CDR3 sequence is 14 residues long. Germline CDR1 reads SQVTM; CDR2 reads ANQGSEA. V trimming: 0 bases; J trimming: 4 bases; junction bases outside the gene matches: 3. As DNA, the CDR3 is TGCAGCGTTGAAGATCAGGGACAGGGGTACGAGCAGTACTTC. Amino acids: CSVEDQGQGYEQYF.

V is TRBV5-1 and J is TRBJ2-3; 10 bases agree with TRBD2. Germline V gene data show CDR1 as SGHRS and CDR2 as YFSETQ. Unmatched junction bases numbered 4, after V lost 4 bases and J lost 2 bases. The CDR3 covers 15 residues. The CDR3 is CASSQLAGNTDTQYF. CDR3 sequence (DNA): TGCGCCAGCAGCCAACTAGCGGGGAACACAGATACGCAGTATTTT.

This clone was detected only a few times. CDR3 DNA: TGTGCCAGTAGTATTGACAGGGGAACCTATGGCTACACCTTC. This translates into CASSIDRGTYGYTF. The V gene is TRBV19, the J gene TRBJ1-2; 8 bases are a match to TRBD1. V was pared by 3 bases and J by 4 bases, with 4 bases of the junction left unmatched. The CDR3 loop spans 14 amino acids. In germline, CDR1 is LNHDA, CDR2 SQIVND (reference sequence). Together with reference TRBV19 and TRBJ1-2, the CDR3 gives the full variable domain: DGGITQSPKYLFRKEGQNVTLSCEQNLNHDAMYWYRQDPGQGLRLIYYSQIVNDFQKGDIAEGYSVSREKKESFPLTVTSAQKNPTAFYLCASSIDRGTYGYTFGSGTRLTVV.

This clone was found a few times. The rearrangement uses TRBV6-6 and TRBJ2-1; D is undetermined. Germline CDR1 MNHNY, CDR2 SVGAGI (reference sequence). CDR3 length: 14 amino acids. Deletions cut 5 bases from V and 3 bases from J, with 11 bases between. CDR3 coding DNA: TGTGCCAGCAGTCCCCGTCCGTACTACAATGAGCAGTTCTTC. It translates to CASSPRPYYNEQFF.

This clone was counted between two and nine times. The gene calls are TRBV23-1 and TRBJ2-7, with TRBD1 matching over 7 bases. TRBV23-1 is filed as an ORF, its function uncertain. V lost 3 bases and J lost 2; bases outside the gene matches: 7. The CDR3 sequence is 15 residues long. The CDR3 DNA reads TGCGCCAGCAGTCAGCCGACAGGGACCACCTACGAGCAGTACTTC. Protein sequence: CASSQPTGTTYEQYF.

This chain joins TRBV29-1 and TRBJ2-7; a weak D match, TRBD1 (7 bases). CDR1 is SQVTM, CDR2 ANQGSEA, per germline. V lost 5 bases and J lost 6, with 17 bases in between. The CDR3 loop spans 13 amino acids. CDR3 sequence (DNA): TGCAGCGTTACGACAGGGACTGCCGTCGAGCAGTACTTC. Translated: CSVTTGTAVEQYF.

There are a few counts of this clone. This chain connects TRBV5-4 to TRBJ1-4; D ambiguous. Trimming stripped 4 bases from V and 12 bases from J, with 16 bases between. The germline V gene encodes CDR1 SGHNT and CDR2 YYREEE (reference sequence). The CDR3 contains 13 residues. As DNA, the CDR3 is TGTGCCAGCAGCCCTGGTCCGGGAGCTGAACTGTTTTTT. It codes for CASSPGPGAELFF.

The CDR3: CARALAASTDTQYF. The CDR3 DNA is TGTGCCAGGGCCCTAGCGGCTAGCACAGATACGCAGTATTTT. The chain has TRBV2 and TRBJ2-3, with 7 bases aligning to TRBD2. The CDR3 sequence is 14 residues long. The J segment lost 0 bases and the V segment lost 9 bases, leaving 6 bases of the junction unmatched. Germline V gives CDR1 SNHLY, CDR2 FYNNEI.

The chain combines TRBV6-5 with TRBJ2-3; possible D gene TRBD1, 6 bases. Germline values: CDR1 MNHEY, CDR2 SVGAGI. The CDR3 is made up of 13 amino acids. Trimming left V 6 bases short and J 6 bases short, with 13 bases between. CDR3 protein: CASRPGVLDTQYF. Written as DNA, the CDR3 is TGTGCCAGCAGGCCAGGGGTTCTGGATACGCAGTATTTT.

This clone showed up just a few times. The rearrangement joins TRBV7-8 to TRBJ1-2; 8 bases agree with TRBD1. CDR1 and CDR2 from the germline V gene are SGHVS and FQNEAQ. The trim removed 0 bases at V and 7 bases at J, leaving 4 bases unmatched. CDR3 length equals 14 residues. CDR3 DNA: TGTGCCAGCAGCTTAGCCACAGGGGGAGGTGGCTACACCTTC. Amino acid sequence: CASSLATGGGGYTF.